These 8 T cell receptor beta chains were all obtained from the same sample, sequenced in a study of cytomegalovirus exposure and HLA in healthy donors. Amplification used 60 Vbeta primers and 13 Jbeta primers. Using immunoSEQ multiplex PCR, the repertoire was profiled, and TCRdb retains in-frame clones only, with some absent. The table shows 54,000 or so clones, with about 73% occurring only once. The specimen was PBMCs. The receptor set was obtained from an older woman in good health and CMV-seropositive.

The chain links TRBV5-6 to TRBJ2-3; TRBD2 aligns across 14 bases. CDR3 size: 18 residues. Germline V gene lookup returns CDR1 SGHDT and CDR2 YYEEEE. With V trimmed by 4 bases and J by 4 bases, 11 bases remained unmatched. CDR3 DNA: TGTGCCAGCAGCCCGGGACTAGCGGGGGTCTTCAATGCAGATACGCAGTATTTT. Translated, it gives CASSPGLAGVFNADTQYF.

There are a few counts of this clone. The CDR3 region has the DNA TGCAGCGTTTCCCGGACAGGGGGCCAAGAGACCCAGTACTTC. Its translation: CSVSRTGGQETQYF. The chain carries TRBV29-1 and TRBJ2-5, with 10 bases fitting TRBD1. The CDR3 is 14 residues long. From germline, CDR1 is SQVTM and CDR2 ANQGSEA. The J segment lost 1 base and the V segment lost 5 bases, leaving 4 bases of the junction unmatched.

This rearrangement joins TRBV4-1 to TRBJ2-7, with a tentative D call TRBD1 (5 bases). This CDR3 comprises 14 residues. V was pared by 5 bases and J by 7 bases, with 18 bases between. CDR1 is MGHRA, CDR2 YSYEKL, per germline. The CDR3 coding sequence is TGCGCCAGCAGCGCTCTAGGGGCCCCGACGGAGCAGTACTTC. As protein: CASSALGAPTEQYF.

The chain links TRBV7-9 to TRBJ2-3; D perhaps matches TRBD2 (7 bases). The CDR3 is made up of 13 amino acids. Trimming took off 5 bases at V and 4 bases at J, with 10 bases between the two ends. The V gene's germline CDR1 is SEHNR and CDR2 FQNEAQ (reference sequence). The CDR3 coding sequence is TGTGCCAGCAGCGGCGGGGGCCCAGATACGCAGTATTTT. The encoded protein is CASSGGGPDTQYF. Drawing the rest from reference TRBV7-9 and TRBJ2-3, the complete variable domain is DTGVSQNPRHKITKRGQNVTFRCDPISEHNRLYWYRQTLGQGPEFLTYFQNEAQLEKSRLLSDRFSAERPKGSFSTLEIQRTEQGDSAMYLCASSGGGPDTQYFGPGTRLTVL.

This sequence joins TRBV2 and TRBJ2-6, with D possibly TRBD1 on 6 matching bases. The germline V gene has CDR1 SNHLY and CDR2 FYNNEI. This CDR3 has 15 amino acids. V was clipped by 6 bases and J by 0 bases, with 9 bases between them. In DNA form, the CDR3 reads TGTGCCAGCAGCTCACAGGGCTCTGGGGCCAACGTCCTGACTTTC. Residues: CASSSQGSGANVLTF.

The chain recombines TRBV5-6 with TRBJ1-2, with a possible D match to TRBD1 (6 bases). With 5 bases removed from V and 2 bases from J, the gap between germline ends came to 16 bases. The germline V gene has CDR1 SGHDT and CDR2 YYEEEE. The CDR3 consists of 15 residues. Here the CDR3 DNA reads TGTGCCAGCAGGGCCGGACAGCCTAACAACTATGGCTACACCTTC. It encodes CASRAGQPNNYGYTF.

Comments on this clone: A read error may be the cause here, since a much bigger clone is one base away. The rearrangement joins TRBV2 to TRBJ1-1; D gene unclear. CDR1 is SNHLY and CDR2 is FYNNEI in the germline V gene. This CDR3 is 11 amino acids long. V lost 8 bases and J lost 6, with 10 bases in between. The DNA for the CDR3 is TGTGCCAGCCATTGGGCCGCTGAAGCTTTCTTT. Protein sequence: CASHWAAEAFF.

The rearrangement uses TRBV14 and TRBJ2-5; D perhaps matches TRBD1 (5 bases). Germline-derived CDR1 and CDR2 are SGHDN and FVKESK. V was clipped by 1 base and J by 3 bases, with 12 bases between them. This CDR3 spans 15 amino acids. CDR3 loop: CASSQGATDKETQYF. The CDR3 DNA reads as TGTGCCAGCAGCCAAGGAGCGACAGACAAAGAGACCCAGTACTTC. Complete variable domain (other parts from reference TRBV14 and TRBJ2-5): EAGVTQFPSHSVIEKGQTVTLRCDPISGHDNLYWYRRVMGKEIKFLLHFVKESKQDESGMPNNRFLAERTGGTYSTLKVQPAELEDSGVYFCASSQGATDKETQYFGPGTRLLVL.